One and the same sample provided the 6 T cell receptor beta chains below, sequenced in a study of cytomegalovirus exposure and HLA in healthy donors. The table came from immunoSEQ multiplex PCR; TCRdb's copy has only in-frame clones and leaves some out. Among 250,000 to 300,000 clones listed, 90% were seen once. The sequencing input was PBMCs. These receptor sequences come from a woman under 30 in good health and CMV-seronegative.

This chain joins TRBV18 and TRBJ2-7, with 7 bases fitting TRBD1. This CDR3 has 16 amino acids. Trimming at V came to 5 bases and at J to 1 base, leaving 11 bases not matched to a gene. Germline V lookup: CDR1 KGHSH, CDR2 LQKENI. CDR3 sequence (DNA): TGTGCCAGCTCATCACAGGGGCTATTTAGGTCCTACGAGCAGTACTTC. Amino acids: CASSSQGLFRSYEQYF.

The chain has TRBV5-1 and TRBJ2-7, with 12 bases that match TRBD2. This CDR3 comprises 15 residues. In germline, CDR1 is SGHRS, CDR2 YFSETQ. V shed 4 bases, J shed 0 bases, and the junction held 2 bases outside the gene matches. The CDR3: CASSKTSGGSYEQYF. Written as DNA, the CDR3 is TGCGCCAGCAGCAAGACTAGCGGGGGCTCCTACGAGCAGTACTTC.

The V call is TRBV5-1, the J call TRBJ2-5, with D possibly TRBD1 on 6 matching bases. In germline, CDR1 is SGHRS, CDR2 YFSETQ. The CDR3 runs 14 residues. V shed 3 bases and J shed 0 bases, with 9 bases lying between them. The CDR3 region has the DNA TGCGCCAGCAGCTACCACAGGGACCAAGAGACCCAGTACTTC. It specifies CASSYHRDQETQYF. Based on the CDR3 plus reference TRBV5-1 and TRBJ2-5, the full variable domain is KAGVTQTPRYLIKTRGQQVTLSCSPISGHRSVSWYQQTPGQGLQFLFEYFSETQRNKGNFPGRFSGRQFSNSRSEMNVSTLELGDSALYLCASSYHRDQETQYFGPGTRLLVL.

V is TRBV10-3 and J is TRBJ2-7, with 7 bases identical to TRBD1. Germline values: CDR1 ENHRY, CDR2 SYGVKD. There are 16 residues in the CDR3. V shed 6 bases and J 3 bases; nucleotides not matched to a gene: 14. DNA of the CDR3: TGTGCCATCAGCCGATCGGCAGGGACAGCAGACTACGAGCAGTACGTC. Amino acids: CAISRSAGTADYEQYV.

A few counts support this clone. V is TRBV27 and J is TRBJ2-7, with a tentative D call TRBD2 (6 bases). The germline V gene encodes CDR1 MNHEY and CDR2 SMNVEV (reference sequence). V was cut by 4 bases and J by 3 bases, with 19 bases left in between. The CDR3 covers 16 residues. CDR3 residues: CASSSRDWSNYYEQYF. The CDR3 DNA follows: TGTGCCAGCAGTTCCCGGGACTGGTCGAATTACTACGAGCAGTACTTC.

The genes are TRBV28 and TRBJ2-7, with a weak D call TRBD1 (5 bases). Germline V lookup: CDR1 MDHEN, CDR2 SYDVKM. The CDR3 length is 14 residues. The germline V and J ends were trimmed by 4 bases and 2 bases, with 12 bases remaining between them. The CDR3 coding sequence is TGTGCCAGCAGTTCGACCCCCAGGGCCTACGAGCAGTACGTC. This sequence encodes CASSSTPRAYEQYV.